The sequence of this T cell receptor (beta chain) was determined in a study of blood T cell repertoires in COVID-19. Study-level information: PBMCs, B-cell-depleted T cells, or T cells provided the cDNA or gDNA that made up the material.

Method: immunoSEQ multiplex PCR; TCRdb's copy keeps in-frame clones and lacks some. The table includes some 120,000 clones, 65% to 80% detected once. Germline CDR1 SGHTA, CDR2 FQGTGA. V lost 0 bases to trimming and J lost 1 base; unmatched junction nucleotides: 3. The CDR3 extends over 16 amino acids. This clone has more than one count but fewer than ten. The clonotype originates from a human donor with acute or convalescent COVID-19. The donor label of this sample is uncertain. The sample consisted of peripheral blood. The chain uses TRBV7-3 and TRBJ2-3, with 8 nucleotides matching TRBD1. The CDR3 nucleotides read TGTGCCAGCAGCTTAACCGGACAGGGAGGCACAGATACGCAGTATTTT. Translating it yields CASSLTGQGGTDTQYF.